These 31 T cell receptor beta chains originate from one sample sequenced in a study of blood T cell repertoires in COVID-19. TCRdb keeps only in-frame clones here, not all; method: immunoSEQ multiplex PCR. The sample holds around 200,000 clones, approximately 90% seen once. The specimen sequenced was peripheral blood. Receptors originate from a woman aged 18-30 years who had recovered from COVID-19.

The chain uses TRBV19 and TRBJ2-5, with 10 nucleotides matching TRBD1. Germline values: CDR1 LNHDA, CDR2 SQIVND (reference sequence). CDR3 length: 13 residues. Unmatched junction bases numbered 5, after V lost 8 bases and J lost 5 bases. The CDR3 here is CASRQGARETQYF. The CDR3 region has the DNA TGTGCCAGTCGACAGGGGGCTAGGGAGACCCAGTACTTC.

The table lists this clone with a count of one. The rearrangement joins TRBV6-2 or TRBV6-3 to TRBJ1-2; the match to TRBD1 covers 7 bases. J was trimmed by 5 bases and V by 2 bases; bases with no gene match: 8. Germline CDR1 and CDR2: MNHEY and SVGEGT. This CDR3 is built from 15 residues. CDR3 in DNA: TGTGCCAGCAGTTACCGCGACAGGGACCTATATGGCTACACCTTC. Translating gives CASSYRDRDLYGYTF.

V and J are TRBV11-2 and TRBJ2-1; 8 bases fit TRBD1. J lost 7 bases, V lost 4 bases, and 15 bases had no gene match. This CDR3 has 17 amino acids. Looked up from germline, CDR1 is SGHAT and CDR2 is FQNNGV. The CDR3 coding sequence is TGTGCCAGCAGCTCAGGCAGGGGGCTTAAGGGCCCTAATGAGCAGTTCTTC. Its translation: CASSSGRGLKGPNEQFF.

The genes are TRBV19 and TRBJ1-1, with D perhaps TRBD1 (5 bases). Germline CDR1 and CDR2: LNHDA and SQIVND (reference sequence). The V end was cut by 3 bases, the J end by 10 bases, with 12 bases between. The CDR3 covers 12 residues. The CDR3 spells CASSIQGMGAFF. Here the CDR3 DNA reads TGTGCCAGTAGTATCCAGGGAATGGGAGCTTTCTTT. The complete variable domain, with remaining parts taken from reference TRBV19 and TRBJ1-1, reads DGGITQSPKYLFRKEGQNVTLSCEQNLNHDAMYWYRQDPGQGLRLIYYSQIVNDFQKGDIAEGYSVSREKKESFPLTVTSAQKNPTAFYLCASSIQGMGAFFGQGTRLTVV.

This chain links TRBV14 with TRBJ2-7; 9 nucleotides align to TRBD1. V shed 1 base, J shed 4 bases, and the junction held 5 bases outside the gene matches. The CDR3 extends over 15 amino acids. Germline V CDR1 and CDR2: SGHDN, FVKESK. This chain's CDR3 is CASSQVGTGRYEQYF. DNA for the CDR3: TGTGCCAGCAGCCAAGTCGGGACAGGGCGTTACGAGCAGTACTTC.

This clone appeared a few times. The rearrangement links TRBV5-6 to TRBJ1-2, with 7 bases that match TRBD1. Germline V gene lookup returns CDR1 SGHDT and CDR2 YYEEEE. Trimming cost V 2 bases and J 2 bases; bases outside gene matches: 3. The CDR3 is 14 residues long. In DNA form, the CDR3 reads TGTGCCAGCAGCTTAGGACAGGCCAACTATGGCTACACCTTC. Protein sequence: CASSLGQANYGYTF.

V and J are TRBV4-1 and TRBJ2-7; 7 nucleotides match TRBD1. Trimming removed 4 bases from V and 1 base from J; junction bases left unmatched: 4. The CDR3 has 14 amino acids. Germline values: CDR1 MGHRA, CDR2 YSYEKL. CDR3 nucleotides: TGCGCCAGCAGCCCATGGGACAGATCCTACGAGCAGTACTTC. Amino acid sequence: CASSPWDRSYEQYF.

The CDR3 here is CSVWARDRGIAGYEQYF. In nucleotides, the CDR3 is TGCAGCGTGTGGGCCCGGGACAGGGGCATCGCGGGCTACGAGCAGTACTTC. This rearrangement joins TRBV29-1 to TRBJ2-7, with 10 nucleotides matching TRBD1. Germline values: CDR1 SQVTM, CDR2 ANQGSEA. This CDR3 has 17 amino acids. V trimming: 6 bases; J trimming: 3 bases; junction bases outside the gene matches: 17.

CDR3: CSVRSSETEAFF. The DNA of the CDR3 is TGCAGCGTTCGGTCAAGTGAGACTGAAGCTTTCTTT. The V and J genes are TRBV29-1 and TRBJ1-1; no reliable D call. The CDR3 covers 12 residues. The ends were cut back, 5 bases at V and 5 bases at J, with 12 bases in the middle. Germline V gives CDR1 SQVTM, CDR2 ANQGSEA.

The rearrangement links TRBV27 to TRBJ2-1; D possibly corresponds to TRBD1 (5 bases). The CDR3 sequence is 13 residues long. Trimming left V 2 bases short and J 4 bases short, with 6 bases between. Germline CDR1 is MNHEY and CDR2 is SMNVEV (reference sequence). The CDR3 sequence is CASSLRGYNEQFF. In nucleotides, the CDR3 is TGTGCCAGCAGTTTAAGGGGATACAATGAGCAGTTCTTC.

The V and J genes are TRBV6-2 or TRBV6-3 and TRBJ2-7; 8 positions agree with TRBD2. The V segment lost 5 bases and the J segment 12 bases; nucleotides outside the gene matches: 6. The CDR3 extends over 11 amino acids. Looked up from germline, CDR1 is MNHEY and CDR2 is SVGEGT. The CDR3 protein is CASSSGSQRYV. The CDR3 DNA follows: TGTGCCAGCAGTAGCGGGAGCCAGCGGTACGTC.

V and J are TRBV5-1 and TRBJ2-5, with 10 bases identical to TRBD1. CDR1 and CDR2 (germline): SGHRS, YFSETQ. The CDR3 loop spans 16 amino acids. V was clipped by 2 bases and J by 5 bases; unmatched bases: 9. The CDR3, as DNA: TGCGCCAGCAGCTTTAGTGGGACAGGGGTACGGGAGACCCAGTACTTC. It translates to CASSFSGTGVRETQYF.

This chain uses TRBV5-1 with TRBJ1-6; D gene unclear. Trimming cost V 4 bases and J 7 bases, with 24 bases left between them. This CDR3 is built from 18 residues. Germline V gives CDR1 SGHRS, CDR2 YFSETQ. CDR3 region: CASSPGGVRTPPNSPLHF. CDR3 nucleotides: TGCGCCAGCAGCCCGGGAGGTGTAAGAACGCCCCCGAATTCACCCCTCCACTTT.

CDR3 in DNA: TGTGCCAGCTCACAAACGGGACAGGCACACACTGAAGCTTTCTTT. This gives the protein CASSQTGQAHTEAFF. This chain uses TRBV18 with TRBJ1-1; 8 nucleotides align to TRBD1. The germline V gene encodes CDR1 KGHSH and CDR2 LQKENI. The CDR3 sequence is 15 residues long. The trim removed 4 bases at V and 3 bases at J, leaving 7 bases unmatched.

This clone occurred once. This chain uses TRBV6-4 with TRBJ1-2; 9 positions match TRBD1. The CDR3 runs 15 residues. Trimming cost V 6 bases and J 5 bases; bases outside gene matches: 10. Germline V gene sequence: CDR1 MRHNA, CDR2 SNTAGT. The CDR3, as DNA: TGTGCCAGCAGGAAGAACAGGGGGCGTGAGTATGGCTACACCTTC. As protein: CASRKNRGREYGYTF.

This chain joins TRBV6-5 and TRBJ2-2; a possible D gene is TRBD1 (5 bases). Germline V CDR1 and CDR2: MNHEY, SVGAGI. Trimming removed 2 bases from V and 8 bases from J, with 12 bases in between. This CDR3 comprises 14 residues. In DNA form, the CDR3 reads TGTGCCAGCAGTTACACCAGCTCAGGGGGGGAGCTGTTTTTT. The encoded protein is CASSYTSSGGELFF.

The chain carries TRBV7-3 and TRBJ2-3; TRBD2 agrees at 7 bases. Germline assignment: CDR1 SGHTA and CDR2 FQGTGA. The CDR3 loop spans 14 amino acids. The J segment lost 0 bases and the V segment lost 5 bases, leaving 2 bases of the junction unmatched. The CDR3 DNA follows: TGTGCCAGCAGCAGAGCGGGAAGCACAGATACGCAGTATTTT. Protein: CASSRAGSTDTQYF.

This clone was observed a single time. This chain links TRBV18 with TRBJ1-1; TRBD1 matches 9 bases. Unmatched junction bases numbered 5, after V lost 6 bases and J lost 3 bases. This CDR3 spans 14 amino acids. Germline V gene data show CDR1 as KGHSH and CDR2 as LQKENI. CDR3 amino acids: CASSLQGADTEAFF. In DNA form, the CDR3 reads TGTGCCAGCTCCCTACAGGGGGCGGACACTGAAGCTTTCTTT.

The CDR3 spells CASSDDRRYGYTF. CDR3 in DNA: TGCGCCAGCAGTGACGACAGGCGCTATGGCTACACCTTC. The V gene is TRBV10-2, the J gene TRBJ1-2, with TRBD1 as a possible D gene (6 bases). Trimming cost V 3 bases and J 4 bases, with 9 bases left between them. Germline loops: CDR1 WSHSY, CDR2 SAAADI. CDR3 length equals 13 residues.

V usage is TRBV5-6 and J usage is TRBJ1-2; 7 bases align to TRBD1. V lost 4 bases and J lost 0; bases outside the gene matches: 15. Per germline, CDR1 SGHDT and CDR2 YYEEEE. The CDR3 loop spans 18 amino acids. CDR3 sequence: CASSRITPGQKTNYGYTF. The CDR3 nucleotides are TGTGCCAGCAGCCGAATTACCCCGGGACAGAAGACTAACTATGGCTACACCTTC.

As DNA, the CDR3 is TGTGCCAGCAGCCCGGTGGGGGCTAACTCCTACGAGCAGTACTTC. It specifies CASSPVGANSYEQYF. The V gene is TRBV5-6, the J gene TRBJ2-7, with D possibly being TRBD1 (6 bases). Trimming took 4 bases from V and 0 from J, leaving 14 bases between them. CDR1 and CDR2 (germline): SGHDT, YYEEEE. CDR3 length equals 15 residues. The full variable domain, rest sourced from reference TRBV5-6 and TRBJ2-7, is DAGVTQSPTHLIKTRGQQVTLRCSPKSGHDTVSWYQQALGQGPQFIFQYYEEEERQRGNFPDRFSGHQFPNYSSELNVNALLLGDSALYLCASSPVGANSYEQYFGPGTRLTVT.

The rearrangement joins TRBV20-1 to TRBJ2-5; TRBD1 aligns across 7 bases. V shed 3 bases and J 2 bases; nucleotides not matched to a gene: 9. The CDR3 is 15 residues long. Germline values: CDR1 DFQATT, CDR2 SNEGSKA (reference sequence). As DNA, the CDR3 is TGCAGTGCTAGTAGGACGGACAGGCTACAAGAGACCCAGTACTTC. Translated: CSASRTDRLQETQYF.

V usage is TRBV6-6 and J usage is TRBJ2-3; D unresolved. The germline CDR1 and CDR2 sequences are MNHNY and SVGAGI (reference sequence). V was shortened by 6 bases and J by 0 bases, with 4 bases between the two germline ends. The CDR3 runs to 12 residues. CDR3 bases: TGTGCCAGCAGGGCTAGCACAGATACGCAGTATTTT. This codes for CASRASTDTQYF.

The rearrangement joins TRBV7-9 to TRBJ1-2; possibly TRBD1 for D (5 bases). Trimming removed 2 bases at V and 8 bases at J, with 9 bases between. The germline V gene encodes CDR1 SEHNR and CDR2 FQNEAQ (reference sequence). This CDR3 is 12 amino acids long. The CDR3 bases are TGTGCCAGCAGCTTACCCGGGGGGGGCTACACCTTC. It codes for CASSLPGGGYTF.

This clone occurred a few times. V and J are TRBV27 and TRBJ2-7; D gene ambiguous. Trimming took off 3 bases at V and 7 bases at J, with 13 bases between the two ends. Germline CDR1 reads MNHEY; CDR2 reads SMNVEV (reference sequence). The CDR3 is 13 residues long. Written as DNA, the CDR3 is TGTGCCAGCAGTTTTCAGTACGGCAGGGAGCAGTACGTC. Translated, it gives CASSFQYGREQYV.

The genes are TRBV5-4 and TRBJ2-5, with a tentative D call TRBD2 (6 bases). Trimming left V 4 bases short and J 5 bases short, with 18 bases between. The CDR3 extends over 15 amino acids. CDR1 is SGHNT, CDR2 YYREEE, per germline (reference sequence). The CDR3 loop reads CASSAYRQRGETQYF. For the CDR3, the DNA is TGTGCCAGCAGCGCCTACCGCCAACGGGGGGAGACCCAGTACTTC.

The gene calls are TRBV21-1 and TRBJ2-3; the table calls TRBD1, which could not be checked here. TRBV21-1 is shown as a pseudogene. The CDR3 sequence is 15 residues long. CDR3 sequence reads: CASSTRDRAGDTQYF. In nucleotides, the CDR3 is TGTGCCAGCAGCACCCGGGACAGGGCAGGAGATACGCAGTATTTT.

The V and J genes are TRBV5-1 and TRBJ1-1, with D hard to call. CDR3 size: 13 residues. CDR1 is SGHRS and CDR2 is YFSETQ in the germline V gene. V was trimmed by 8 bases and J by 1 base, leaving 12 bases between them. The CDR3: CASSRGENTEAFF. CDR3 nucleotide sequence: TGCGCCAGTAGTCGGGGAGAGAACACTGAAGCTTTCTTT.

This clone was seen repeatedly, ten times or more. The V gene is TRBV5-1, the J gene TRBJ1-1; 9 bases are a match to TRBD1. The V segment lost 5 bases and the J segment 5 bases; nucleotides outside the gene matches: 7. Germline V gene sequence: CDR1 SGHRS, CDR2 YFSETQ. The CDR3 runs to 14 residues. The chain's CDR3 is CASRPGQGRTEAFF. The CDR3 DNA reads as TGCGCCAGCAGACCAGGACAGGGGCGGACTGAAGCTTTCTTT.

The rearrangement links TRBV24-1 to TRBJ2-3; 8 bases are shared with TRBD2. This CDR3 is 14 amino acids long. Germline values: CDR1 KGHDR, CDR2 SFDVKD. Trimming removed 4 bases from V and 6 bases from J; junction bases left unmatched: 5. CDR3 in amino acids: CATSDPLAGDTQYF. CDR3 sequence (DNA): TGTGCCACCAGTGACCCCTTAGCGGGGGATACGCAGTATTTT.

The chain joins TRBV6-2 or TRBV6-3 to TRBJ1-1; 9 bases agree with TRBD1. Germline assignment: CDR1 MNHEY and CDR2 SVGEGT. The ends lost 6 bases at V and 2 bases at J; junction bases unmatched: 4. The CDR3 is 14 amino acids. CDR3 sequence: CASSWTGANTEAFF. Here the CDR3 DNA reads TGTGCCAGCAGCTGGACAGGGGCTAACACTGAAGCTTTCTTT.